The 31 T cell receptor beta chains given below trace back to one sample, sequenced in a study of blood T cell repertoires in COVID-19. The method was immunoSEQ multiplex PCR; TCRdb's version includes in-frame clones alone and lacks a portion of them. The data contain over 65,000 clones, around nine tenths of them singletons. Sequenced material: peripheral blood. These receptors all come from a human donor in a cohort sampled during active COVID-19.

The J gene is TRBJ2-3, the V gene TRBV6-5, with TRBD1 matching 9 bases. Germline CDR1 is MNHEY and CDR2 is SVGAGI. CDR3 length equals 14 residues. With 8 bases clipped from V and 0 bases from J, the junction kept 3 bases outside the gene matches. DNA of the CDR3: TGTGCCAGCGAGGGACAGGGAAGCACAGATACGCAGTATTTT. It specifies CASEGQGSTDTQYF.

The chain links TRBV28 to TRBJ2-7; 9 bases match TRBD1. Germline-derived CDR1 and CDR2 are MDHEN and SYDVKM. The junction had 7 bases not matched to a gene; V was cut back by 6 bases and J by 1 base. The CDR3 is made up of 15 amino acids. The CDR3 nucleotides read TGTGCCAGCAGCCGCGGCGGGACAGGGTCCTACGAGCAGTACTTC. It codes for CASSRGGTGSYEQYF.

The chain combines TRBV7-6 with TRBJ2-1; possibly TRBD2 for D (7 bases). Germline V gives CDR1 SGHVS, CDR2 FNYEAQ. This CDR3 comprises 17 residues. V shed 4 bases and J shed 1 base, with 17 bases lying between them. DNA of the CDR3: TGTGCCAGCAGCTACGCGGGGGCCTCCTCTTCCTACAATGAGCAGTTCTTC. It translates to CASSYAGASSSYNEQFF.

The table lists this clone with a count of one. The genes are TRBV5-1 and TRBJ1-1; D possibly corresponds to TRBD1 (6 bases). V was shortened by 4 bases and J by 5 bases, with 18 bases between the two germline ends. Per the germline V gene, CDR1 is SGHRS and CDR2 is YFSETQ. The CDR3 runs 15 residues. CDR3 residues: CASSPRGGAETEAFF. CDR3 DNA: TGCGCCAGCAGCCCGCGGGGGGGGGCCGAGACTGAAGCTTTCTTT.

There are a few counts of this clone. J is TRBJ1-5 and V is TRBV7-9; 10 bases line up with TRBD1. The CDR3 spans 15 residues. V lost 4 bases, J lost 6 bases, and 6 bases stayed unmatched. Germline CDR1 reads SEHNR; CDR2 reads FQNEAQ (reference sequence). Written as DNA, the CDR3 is TGTGCCAGCAGCTCAACCGGGACAGGGGTTCAGCCCCAGCATTTT. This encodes CASSSTGTGVQPQHF.

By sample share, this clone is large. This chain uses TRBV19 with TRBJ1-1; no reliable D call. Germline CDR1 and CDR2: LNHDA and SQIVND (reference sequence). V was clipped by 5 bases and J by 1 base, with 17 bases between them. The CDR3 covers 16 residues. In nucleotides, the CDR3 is TGTGCCAGTAGTCACCAGGTATCCTACCGGAACACTGAAGCTTTCTTT. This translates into CASSHQVSYRNTEAFF.

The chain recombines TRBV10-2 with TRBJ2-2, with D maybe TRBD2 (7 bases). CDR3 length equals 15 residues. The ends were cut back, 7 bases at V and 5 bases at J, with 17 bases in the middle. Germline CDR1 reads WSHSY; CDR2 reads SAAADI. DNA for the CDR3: TGCGCCAGCAACGGGGGGACATCGGCAACCGGGGAGCTGTTTTTT. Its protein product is CASNGGTSATGELFF.

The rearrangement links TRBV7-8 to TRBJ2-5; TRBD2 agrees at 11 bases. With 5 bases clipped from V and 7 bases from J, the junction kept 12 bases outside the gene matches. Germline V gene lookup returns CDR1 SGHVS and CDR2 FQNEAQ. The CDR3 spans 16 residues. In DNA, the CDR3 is TGTGCCAGCAGCCACAGTAGTAGCGGGGGGGCATCGACCCAGTACTTC. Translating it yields CASSHSSSGGASTQYF.

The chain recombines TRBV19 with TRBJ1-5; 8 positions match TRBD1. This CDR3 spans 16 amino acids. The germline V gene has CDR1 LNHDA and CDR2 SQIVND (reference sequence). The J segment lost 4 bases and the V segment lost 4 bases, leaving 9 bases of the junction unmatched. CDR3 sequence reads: CASSKGTGQVNQPQHF. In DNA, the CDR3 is TGTGCCAGTAGTAAGGGGACAGGACAGGTGAATCAGCCCCAGCATTTT.

CDR3 sequence reads: CASSERTGPNYGYTF. CDR3 bases: TGTGCCAGCAGTGAACGGACAGGGCCTAACTATGGCTACACCTTC. This rearrangement joins TRBV6-1 to TRBJ1-2, with 8 bases aligning to TRBD1. V shed 2 bases, J shed 0 bases, and the junction held 2 bases outside the gene matches. The CDR3 covers 15 residues. Germline V gene data show CDR1 as MNHNS and CDR2 as SASEGT.

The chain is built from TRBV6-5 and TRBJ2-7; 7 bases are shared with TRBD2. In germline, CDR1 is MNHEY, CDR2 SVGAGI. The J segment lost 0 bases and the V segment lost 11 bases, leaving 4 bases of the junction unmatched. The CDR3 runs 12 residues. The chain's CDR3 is CALGGPSYEQYF. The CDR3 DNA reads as TGTGCCCTGGGAGGGCCCTCCTACGAGCAGTACTTC.

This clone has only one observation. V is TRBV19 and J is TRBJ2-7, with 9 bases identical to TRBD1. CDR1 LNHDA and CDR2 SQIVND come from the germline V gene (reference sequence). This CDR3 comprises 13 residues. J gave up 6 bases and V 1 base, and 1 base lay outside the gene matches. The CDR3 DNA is TGTGCCAGTAGTATAGCACAGGGGGCCGAGCAGTACTTC. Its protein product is CASSIAQGAEQYF.

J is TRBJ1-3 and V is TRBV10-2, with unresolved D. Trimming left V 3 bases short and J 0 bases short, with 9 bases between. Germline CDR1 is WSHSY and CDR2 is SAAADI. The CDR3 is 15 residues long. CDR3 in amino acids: CASSEGGFSGNTIYF. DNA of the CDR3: TGCGCCAGCAGTGAAGGAGGGTTCTCTGGAAACACCATATATTTT.

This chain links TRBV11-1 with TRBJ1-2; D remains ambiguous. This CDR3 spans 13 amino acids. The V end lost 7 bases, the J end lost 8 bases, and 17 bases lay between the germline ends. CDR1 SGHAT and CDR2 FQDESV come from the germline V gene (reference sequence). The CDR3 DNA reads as TGTGCCAGCACCGCAAAGGGATCGGGAGGCTACACCTTC. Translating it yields CASTAKGSGGYTF.

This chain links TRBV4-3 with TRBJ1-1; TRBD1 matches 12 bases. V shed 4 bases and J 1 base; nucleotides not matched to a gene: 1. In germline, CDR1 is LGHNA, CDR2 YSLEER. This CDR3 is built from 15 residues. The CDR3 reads CASSPGQGANTEAFF. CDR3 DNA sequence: TGCGCCAGCAGCCCGGGACAGGGGGCGAACACTGAAGCTTTCTTT.

CDR3 protein: CASTRAASGARGTQYF. The CDR3 region has the DNA TGCGCCAGCACTAGGGCAGCTAGCGGGGCCCGAGGGACCCAGTACTTC. This chain links TRBV5-1 with TRBJ2-5, with 9 bases identical to TRBD2. Germline CDR1 and CDR2: SGHRS and YFSETQ. V lost 6 bases, J lost 7 bases, and 16 bases stayed unmatched. The CDR3 runs to 16 residues.

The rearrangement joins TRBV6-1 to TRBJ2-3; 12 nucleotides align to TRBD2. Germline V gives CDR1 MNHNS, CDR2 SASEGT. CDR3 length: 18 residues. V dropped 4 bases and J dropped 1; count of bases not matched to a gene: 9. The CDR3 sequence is CASSVIDLAGGGTDTQYF. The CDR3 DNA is TGTGCCAGCAGTGTCATAGATCTAGCGGGGGGGGGCACAGATACGCAGTATTTT.

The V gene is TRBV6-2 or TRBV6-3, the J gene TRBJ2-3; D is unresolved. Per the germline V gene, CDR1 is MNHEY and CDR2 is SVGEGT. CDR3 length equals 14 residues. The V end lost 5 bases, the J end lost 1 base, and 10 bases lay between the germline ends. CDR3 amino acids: CASSIPIRTDTQYF. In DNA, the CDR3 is TGTGCCAGCAGTATTCCCATTCGCACAGATACGCAGTATTTT.

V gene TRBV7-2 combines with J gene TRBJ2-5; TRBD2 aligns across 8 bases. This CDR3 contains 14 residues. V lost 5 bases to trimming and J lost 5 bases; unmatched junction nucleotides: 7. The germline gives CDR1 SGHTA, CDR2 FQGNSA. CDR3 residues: CASSPLGGRETQYF. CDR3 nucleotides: TGTGCCAGCAGCCCCCTCGGCGGGAGGGAGACCCAGTACTTC.

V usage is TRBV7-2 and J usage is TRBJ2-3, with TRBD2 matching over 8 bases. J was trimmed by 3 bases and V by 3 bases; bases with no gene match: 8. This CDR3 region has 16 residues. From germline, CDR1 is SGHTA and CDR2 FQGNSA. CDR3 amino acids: CASSLSPGLGTDTQYF. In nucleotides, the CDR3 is TGTGCCAGCAGCTTGTCCCCGGGACTAGGGACAGATACGCAGTATTTT.

CDR3 nucleotide sequence: TGTGCCAGCACCCCGAGGTTGCGGGAGGCCCAGTACTTC. This codes for CASTPRLREAQYF. The chain links TRBV2 to TRBJ2-5; the match to TRBD2 covers 8 bases. With 7 bases clipped from V and 9 bases from J, the junction kept 10 bases outside the gene matches. Germline-derived CDR1 and CDR2 are SNHLY and FYNNEI. This CDR3 contains 13 residues.

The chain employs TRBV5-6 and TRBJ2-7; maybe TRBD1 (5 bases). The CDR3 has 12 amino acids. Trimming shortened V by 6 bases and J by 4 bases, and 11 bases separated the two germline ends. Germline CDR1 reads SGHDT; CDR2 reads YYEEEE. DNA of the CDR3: TGTGCCAGCATCGAAGACAGTTACGAGCAGTACTTC. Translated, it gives CASIEDSYEQYF.

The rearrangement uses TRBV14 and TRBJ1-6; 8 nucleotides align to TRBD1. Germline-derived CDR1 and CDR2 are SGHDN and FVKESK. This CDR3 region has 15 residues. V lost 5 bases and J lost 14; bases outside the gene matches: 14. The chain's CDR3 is CASSDDRGQGATLHF. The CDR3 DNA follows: TGTGCCAGCAGCGACGACAGGGGTCAGGGGGCCACCCTCCACTTT.

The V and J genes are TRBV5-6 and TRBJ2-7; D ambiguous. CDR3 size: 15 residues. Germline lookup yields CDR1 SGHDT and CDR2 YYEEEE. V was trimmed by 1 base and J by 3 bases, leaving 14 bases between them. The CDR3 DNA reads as TGTGCCAGCAGCTTGTTGGAGATTGTGAACTACGAGCAGTACTTC. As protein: CASSLLEIVNYEQYF. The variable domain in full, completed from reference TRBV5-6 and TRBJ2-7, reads DAGVTQSPTHLIKTRGQQVTLRCSPKSGHDTVSWYQQALGQGPQFIFQYYEEEERQRGNFPDRFSGHQFPNYSSELNVNALLLGDSALYLCASSLLEIVNYEQYFGPGTRLTVT.

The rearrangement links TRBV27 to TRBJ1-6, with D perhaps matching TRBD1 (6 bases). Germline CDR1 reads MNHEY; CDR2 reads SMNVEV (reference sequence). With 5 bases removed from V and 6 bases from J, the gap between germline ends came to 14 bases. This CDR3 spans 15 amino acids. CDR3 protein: CASSQTTGGNSPLHF. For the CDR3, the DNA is TGTGCCAGCAGTCAGACGACAGGAGGTAATTCACCCCTCCACTTT.

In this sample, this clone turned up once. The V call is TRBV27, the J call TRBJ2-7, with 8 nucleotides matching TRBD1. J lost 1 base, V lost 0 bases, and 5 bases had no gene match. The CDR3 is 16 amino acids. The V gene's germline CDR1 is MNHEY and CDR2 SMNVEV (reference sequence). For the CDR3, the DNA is TGTGCCAGCAGTTTATCGAGGGGGGACAGGTCCTACGAGCAGTACTTC. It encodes CASSLSRGDRSYEQYF.

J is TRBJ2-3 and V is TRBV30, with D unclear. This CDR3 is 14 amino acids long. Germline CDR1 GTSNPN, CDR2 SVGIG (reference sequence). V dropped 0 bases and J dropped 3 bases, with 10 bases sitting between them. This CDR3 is CAWSVRKRTDTQYF. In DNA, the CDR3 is TGTGCCTGGAGTGTAAGGAAGAGGACAGATACGCAGTATTTT. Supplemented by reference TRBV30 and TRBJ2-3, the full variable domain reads SQTIHQWPATLVQPVGSPLSLECTVEGTSNPNLYWYRQAAGRGLQLLFYSVGIGQISSEVPQNLSASRPQDRQFILSSKKLLLSDSGFYLCAWSVRKRTDTQYFGPGTRLTVL.

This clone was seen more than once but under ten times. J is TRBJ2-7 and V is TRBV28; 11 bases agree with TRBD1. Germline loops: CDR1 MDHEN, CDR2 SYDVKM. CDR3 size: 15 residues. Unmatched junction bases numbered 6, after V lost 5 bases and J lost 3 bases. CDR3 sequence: CASSPGTGGRYEQYF. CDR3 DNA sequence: TGTGCCAGCAGTCCCGGGACAGGGGGACGCTACGAGCAGTACTTC.

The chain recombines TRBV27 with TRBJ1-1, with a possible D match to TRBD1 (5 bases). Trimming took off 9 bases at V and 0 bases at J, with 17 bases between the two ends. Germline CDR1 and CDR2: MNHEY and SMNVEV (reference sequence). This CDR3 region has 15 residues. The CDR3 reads CASSKHETVNTEAFF. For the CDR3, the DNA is TGTGCCAGTTCCAAGCACGAGACAGTGAACACTGAAGCTTTCTTT.

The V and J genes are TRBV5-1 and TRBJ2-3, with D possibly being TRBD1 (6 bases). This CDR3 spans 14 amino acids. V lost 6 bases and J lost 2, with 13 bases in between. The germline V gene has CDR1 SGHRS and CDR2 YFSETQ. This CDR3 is CASIRDKSTDTQYF. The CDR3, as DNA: TGCGCCAGCATCCGGGACAAATCCACAGATACGCAGTATTTT.

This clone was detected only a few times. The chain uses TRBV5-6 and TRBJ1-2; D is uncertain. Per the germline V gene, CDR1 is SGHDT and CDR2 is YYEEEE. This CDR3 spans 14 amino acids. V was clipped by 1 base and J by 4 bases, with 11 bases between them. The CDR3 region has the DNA TGTGCCAGCAGCTTGAGAGAAGCCTTCTATGGCTACACCTTC. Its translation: CASSLREAFYGYTF.